This T cell receptor (beta chain) appears in the sequencing data of a study of T cells after yellow fever vaccination (dated 2019 in TCRdb). As for the study more broadly: The SMART-Seq v4 Ultra Low Input RNA kit was used to prepare libraries from fractions with low cell numbers. Bulk TCR alpha and beta repertoires were sequenced longitudinally to track T-cell clones before and after primary and booster YFV17D yellow fever vaccination. The cohort comprised two healthy male donors, one aged 18 to 30 and one aged 30 to 40 years. Bulk PBMC replicates and cell subsets were isolated from blood drawn at multiple timepoints before and after both primary and secondary immunization.

TCR cDNA was made using 5'RACE template switching, a step that added a universal primer site and unique molecular identifiers. Priming for cDNA synthesis came from both the TCR alpha and TCR beta constant segments. Two PCR steps were used to amplify libraries, with sample barcodes and sequencing adapters being added in the second step. Sequencing of the libraries was done on either Illumina HiSeq 2500 (2x100 bp) or NovaSeq (2x150 bp). Processing in the source paper ran as follows. Reads were demultiplexed and collapsed into UMI consensus sequences with MIGEC, and V(D)J alignment was performed with MiXCR. Vaccine-responding clonotypes were identified with edgeR using replicate PBMC samples, with FDR below 0.01 and a log2 fold change above 5 up to day 15 being required. Each bulk clonotype received a CD4 or CD8 identity based on whether the sequenced CD4 or CD8 repertoire contained that clonotype at higher abundance. Using fastp at Q25 and MiXCR, TCRdb reprocessed the public reads and kept productive beta chains. Under each unique CDR3 protein, matching rows form one entry showing the most common genes and DNA. TCRdb, not the original authors, processed these V and J calls. Present in this sample are 30,000 or so distinct CDR3 sequences, around 4.8% of which were seen just once. Approximately 45% of the sample rests with the top ten.

This clonotype appeared many times. No cognate antigen has been identified for it. Base qualities are not at hand, and no much larger clone is one base apart. The research as a whole found: The secondary T-cell response was found to be weaker but faster than the primary response, with a peak reached on day 5 rather than on day 15. The study included only a couple of donors, which limits how far the findings can be generalized. A small fraction of clonotypes appeared in both the CD4 and CD8 compartments, likely as a result of convergent recombination. Because abundant contaminating clonotypes from the bulk population could be contained in FACS-sorted repertoires, computational filtering was required. After the booster, most clones that had expanded after primary vaccination were detected again (about 97% of CD4 and around nine tenths of CD8), suggesting broad maintenance of memory.

Taken from cysteine to phenylalanine, the CDR3 has 14 residues. Kept here is only the CDR3 DNA, which spans 42 bases and is read in frame from base 1. As encoded in the germline V gene, CDR1 is SQVTM while CDR2 is ANQGSEA. Here V drops 6 bases and J drops 5 bases, and the junction holds 11 bases not matched to any gene. The label giving this sample's treatment or condition can be read as: live attenuated yellow fever vaccine strain. A standard Ficoll-Paque protocol was used to isolate PBMCs from peripheral blood. Dynabeads CD4 and CD8 positive selection kits were used to isolate the CD4 and CD8 T-cell fractions. TriZol was used to extract RNA from bulk PBMCs, from CD4 and CD8 fractions, and from dextramer-positive and dextramer-negative fractions.

The receptor comes from a man younger than 40 who received the YFV17D yellow fever vaccine. The sample here was CD8+ T cells sorted from PBMCs, taken 5 days after the yellow fever booster vaccination. The chain is encoded by TRBV29-1 joined to TRBJ2-7; 9 central nucleotides agree with TRBD1. The DNA is TGCAGCGTGGGGGGTTACAGGGGGCACAACGAGCAGTACTTC. This encodes CSVGGYRGHNEQYF.